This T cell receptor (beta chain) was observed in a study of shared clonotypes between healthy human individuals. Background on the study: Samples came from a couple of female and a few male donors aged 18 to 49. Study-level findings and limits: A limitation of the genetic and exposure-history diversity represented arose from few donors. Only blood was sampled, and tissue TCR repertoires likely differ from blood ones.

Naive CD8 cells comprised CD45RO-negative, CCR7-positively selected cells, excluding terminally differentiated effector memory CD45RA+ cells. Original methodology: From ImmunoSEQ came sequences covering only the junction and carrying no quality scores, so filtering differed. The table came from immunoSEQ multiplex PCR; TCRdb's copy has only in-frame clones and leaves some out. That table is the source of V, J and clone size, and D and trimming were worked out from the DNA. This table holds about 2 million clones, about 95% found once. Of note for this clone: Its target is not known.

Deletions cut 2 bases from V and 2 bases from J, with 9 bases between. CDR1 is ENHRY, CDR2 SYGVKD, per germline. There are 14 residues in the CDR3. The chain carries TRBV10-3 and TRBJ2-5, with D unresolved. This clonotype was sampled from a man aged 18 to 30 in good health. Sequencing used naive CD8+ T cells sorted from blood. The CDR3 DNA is TGTGCCATCAGTGAGCGTTCAGAGCAAGAGACCCAGTACTTC. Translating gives CAISERSEQETQYF.